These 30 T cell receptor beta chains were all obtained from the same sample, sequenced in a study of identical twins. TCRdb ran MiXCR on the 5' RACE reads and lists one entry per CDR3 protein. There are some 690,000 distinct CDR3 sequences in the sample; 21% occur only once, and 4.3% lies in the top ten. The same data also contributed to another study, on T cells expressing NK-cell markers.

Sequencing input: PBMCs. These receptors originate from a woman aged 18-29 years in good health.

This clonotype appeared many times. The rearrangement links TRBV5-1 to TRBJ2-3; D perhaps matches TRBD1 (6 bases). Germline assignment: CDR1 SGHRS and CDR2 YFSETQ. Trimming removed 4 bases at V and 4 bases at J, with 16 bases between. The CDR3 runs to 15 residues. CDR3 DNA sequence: TGCGCCAGCAGCAGAGAAACAGGGAACGCAGATACGCAGTATTTT. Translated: CASSRETGNADTQYF.

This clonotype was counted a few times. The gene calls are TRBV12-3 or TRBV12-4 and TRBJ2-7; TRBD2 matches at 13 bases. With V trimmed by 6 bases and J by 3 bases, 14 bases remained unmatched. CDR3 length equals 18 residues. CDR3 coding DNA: TGTGCCAGCAGCCCTCCCGAATTTCGACTAGCGGGAGGCTACGAGCAGTACTTC. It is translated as CASSPPEFRLAGGYEQYF.

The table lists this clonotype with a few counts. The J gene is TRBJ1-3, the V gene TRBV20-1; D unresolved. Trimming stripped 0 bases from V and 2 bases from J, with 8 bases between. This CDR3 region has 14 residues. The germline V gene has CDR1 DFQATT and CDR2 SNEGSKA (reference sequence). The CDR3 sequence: CSARDQAAGNTIYF. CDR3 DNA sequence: TGCAGTGCTAGAGATCAGGCGGCTGGAAACACCATATATTTT.

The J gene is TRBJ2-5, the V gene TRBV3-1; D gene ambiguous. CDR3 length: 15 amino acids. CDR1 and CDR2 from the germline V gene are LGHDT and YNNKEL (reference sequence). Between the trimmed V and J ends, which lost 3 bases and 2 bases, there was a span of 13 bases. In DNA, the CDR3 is TGTGCCAGCAGCCAGGGGTTACAGCATCAAGAGACCCAGTACTTC. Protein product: CASSQGLQHQETQYF.

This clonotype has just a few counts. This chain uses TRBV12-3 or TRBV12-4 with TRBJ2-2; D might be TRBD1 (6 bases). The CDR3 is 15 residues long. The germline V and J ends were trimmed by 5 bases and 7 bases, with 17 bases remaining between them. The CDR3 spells CASSPKDRSGGELFF. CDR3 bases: TGTGCCAGCAGTCCTAAGGACAGATCAGGCGGGGAGCTGTTTTTT.

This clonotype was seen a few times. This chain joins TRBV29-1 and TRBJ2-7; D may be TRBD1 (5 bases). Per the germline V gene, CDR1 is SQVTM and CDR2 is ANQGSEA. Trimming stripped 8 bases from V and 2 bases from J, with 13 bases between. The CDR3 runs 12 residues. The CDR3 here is CSPSTATYEQYF. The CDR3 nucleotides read TGCAGCCCATCGACAGCTACCTACGAGCAGTACTTC.

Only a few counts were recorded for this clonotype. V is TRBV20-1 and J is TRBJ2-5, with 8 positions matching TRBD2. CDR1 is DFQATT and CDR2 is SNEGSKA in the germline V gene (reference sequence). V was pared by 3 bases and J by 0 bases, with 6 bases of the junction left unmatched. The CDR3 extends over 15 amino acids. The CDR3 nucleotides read TGCAGTGCTAGTGACCCGGGGGGGTACCAAGAGACCCAGTACTTC. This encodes CSASDPGGYQETQYF.

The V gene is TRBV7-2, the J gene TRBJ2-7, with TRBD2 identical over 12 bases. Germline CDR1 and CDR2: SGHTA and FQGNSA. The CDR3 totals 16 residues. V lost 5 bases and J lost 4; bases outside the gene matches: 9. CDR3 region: CASSPLGTSGLYEQYF. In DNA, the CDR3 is TGTGCCAGCAGCCCACTTGGGACTAGCGGGCTATACGAGCAGTACTTC.

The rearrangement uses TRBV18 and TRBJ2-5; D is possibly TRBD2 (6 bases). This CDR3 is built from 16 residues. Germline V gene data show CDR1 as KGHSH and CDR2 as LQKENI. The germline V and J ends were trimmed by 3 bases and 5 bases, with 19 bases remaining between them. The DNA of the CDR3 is TGTGCCAGCTCACCCGTCGTGTCGGGAGATTTGGAGACCCAGTACTTC. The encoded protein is CASSPVVSGDLETQYF.

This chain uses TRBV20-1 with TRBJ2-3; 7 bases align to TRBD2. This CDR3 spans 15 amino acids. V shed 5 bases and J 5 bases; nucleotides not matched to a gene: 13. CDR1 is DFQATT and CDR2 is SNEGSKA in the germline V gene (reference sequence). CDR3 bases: TGCAGTGCTTCCTATGGCGCTAGCGGCAAAGATACGCAGTATTTT. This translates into CSASYGASGKDTQYF.

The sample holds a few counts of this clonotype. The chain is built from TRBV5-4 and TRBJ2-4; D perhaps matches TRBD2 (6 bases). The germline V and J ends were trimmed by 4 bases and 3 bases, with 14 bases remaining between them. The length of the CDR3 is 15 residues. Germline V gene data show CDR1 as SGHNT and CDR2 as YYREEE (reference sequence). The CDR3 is CASSPRGGDKNIQYF. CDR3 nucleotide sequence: TGTGCCAGCAGCCCGCGGGGCGGGGACAAAAACATTCAGTACTTC.

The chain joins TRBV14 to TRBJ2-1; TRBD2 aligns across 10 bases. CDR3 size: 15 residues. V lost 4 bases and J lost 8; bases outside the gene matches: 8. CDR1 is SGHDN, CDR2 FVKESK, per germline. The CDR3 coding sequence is TGTGCCAGCAGCCCCGGCGGGACTAGCGTAGATGAGCAGTTCTTC. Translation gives CASSPGGTSVDEQFF.

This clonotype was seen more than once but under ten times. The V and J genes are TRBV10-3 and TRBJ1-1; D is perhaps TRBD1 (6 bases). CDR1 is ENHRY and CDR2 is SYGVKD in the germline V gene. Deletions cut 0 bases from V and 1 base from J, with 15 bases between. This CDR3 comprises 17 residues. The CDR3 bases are TGTGCCATCAGTGAGTCCCCGGGGGGGCAGTCGAACACTGAAGCTTTCTTT. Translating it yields CAISESPGGQSNTEAFF.

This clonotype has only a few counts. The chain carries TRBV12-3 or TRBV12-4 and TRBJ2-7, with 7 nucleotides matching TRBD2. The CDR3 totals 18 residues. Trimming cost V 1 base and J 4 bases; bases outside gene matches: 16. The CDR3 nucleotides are TGTGCCAGCAGTTTAGGCTGGGACCGGAGCGGGGCGCCGTACGAGCAGTACTTC. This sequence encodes CASSLGWDRSGAPYEQYF.

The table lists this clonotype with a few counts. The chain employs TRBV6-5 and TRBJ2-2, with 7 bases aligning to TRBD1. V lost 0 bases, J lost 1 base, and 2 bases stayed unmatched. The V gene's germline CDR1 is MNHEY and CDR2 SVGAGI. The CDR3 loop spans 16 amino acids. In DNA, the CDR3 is TGTGCCAGCAGTTACTCGAGACAGGGGAACACCGGGGAGCTGTTTTTT. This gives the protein CASSYSRQGNTGELFF.

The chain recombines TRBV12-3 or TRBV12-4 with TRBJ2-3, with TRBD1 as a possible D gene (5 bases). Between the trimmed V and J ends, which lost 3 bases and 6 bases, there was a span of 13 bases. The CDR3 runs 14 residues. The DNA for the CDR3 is TGTGCCAGCAGTTTTATAGGGGCGCCCGATACGCAGTATTTT. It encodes CASSFIGAPDTQYF.

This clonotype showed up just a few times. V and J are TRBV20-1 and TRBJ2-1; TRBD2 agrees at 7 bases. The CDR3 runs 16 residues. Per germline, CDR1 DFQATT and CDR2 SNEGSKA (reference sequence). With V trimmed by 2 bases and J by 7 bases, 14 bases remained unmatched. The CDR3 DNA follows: TGCAGTGCTAGAAGATGGGGCGGGGGAGCCTTGAATGAGCAGTTCTTC. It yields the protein CSARRWGGGALNEQFF.

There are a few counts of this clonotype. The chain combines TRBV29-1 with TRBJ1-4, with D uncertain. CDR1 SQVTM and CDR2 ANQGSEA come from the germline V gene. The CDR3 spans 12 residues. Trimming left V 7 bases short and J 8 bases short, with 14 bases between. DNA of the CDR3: TGCAGCGCTGGACGAGGGCTCGAAAAACTGTTTTTT. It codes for CSAGRGLEKLFF.

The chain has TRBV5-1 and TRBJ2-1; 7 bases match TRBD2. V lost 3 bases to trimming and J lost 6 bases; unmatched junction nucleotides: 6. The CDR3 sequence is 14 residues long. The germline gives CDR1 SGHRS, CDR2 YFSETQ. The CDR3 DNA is TGCGCCAGCAGCTGGACTAGTGACTTCAATGAGCAGTTCTTC. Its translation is CASSWTSDFNEQFF.

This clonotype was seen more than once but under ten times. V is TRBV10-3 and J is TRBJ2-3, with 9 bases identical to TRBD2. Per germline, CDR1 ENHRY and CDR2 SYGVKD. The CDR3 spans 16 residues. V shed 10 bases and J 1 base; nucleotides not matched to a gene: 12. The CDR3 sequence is CATQGAGGPGTDTQYF. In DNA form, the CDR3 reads TGTGCCACCCAAGGGGCGGGAGGGCCTGGCACAGATACGCAGTATTTT.

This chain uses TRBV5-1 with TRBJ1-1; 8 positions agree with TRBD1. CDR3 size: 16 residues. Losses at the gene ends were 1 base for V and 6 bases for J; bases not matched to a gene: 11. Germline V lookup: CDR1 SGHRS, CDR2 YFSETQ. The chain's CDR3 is CASSLSGQVAGAEAFF. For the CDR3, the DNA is TGCGCCAGCAGCTTGTCGGGACAGGTCGCTGGGGCTGAAGCTTTCTTT. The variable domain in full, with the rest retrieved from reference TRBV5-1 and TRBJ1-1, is KAGVTQTPRYLIKTRGQQVTLSCSPISGHRSVSWYQQTPGQGLQFLFEYFSETQRNKGNFPGRFSGRQFSNSRSEMNVSTLELGDSALYLCASSLSGQVAGAEAFFGQGTRLTVV.

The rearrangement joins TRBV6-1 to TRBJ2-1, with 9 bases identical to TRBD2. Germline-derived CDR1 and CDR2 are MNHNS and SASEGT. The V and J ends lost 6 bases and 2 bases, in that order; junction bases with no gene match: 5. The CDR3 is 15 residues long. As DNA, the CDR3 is TGTGCCAGCAGGAAAGGGACTAGCACCTACAATGAGCAGTTCTTC. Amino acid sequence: CASRKGTSTYNEQFF.

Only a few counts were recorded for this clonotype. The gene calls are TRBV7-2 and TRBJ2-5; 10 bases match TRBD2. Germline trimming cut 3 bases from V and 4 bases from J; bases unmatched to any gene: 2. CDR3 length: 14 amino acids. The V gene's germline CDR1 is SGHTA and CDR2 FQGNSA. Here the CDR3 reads CASSFSGRVETQYF. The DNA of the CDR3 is TGTGCCAGCAGCTTCAGCGGGAGGGTAGAGACCCAGTACTTC.

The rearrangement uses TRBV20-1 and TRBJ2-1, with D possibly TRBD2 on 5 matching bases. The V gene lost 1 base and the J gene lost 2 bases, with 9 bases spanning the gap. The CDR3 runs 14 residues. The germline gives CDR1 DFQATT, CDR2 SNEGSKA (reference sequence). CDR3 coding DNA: TGCAGTGCTAGAGCGGGGAGTCCCTACAATGAGCAGTTCTTC. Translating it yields CSARAGSPYNEQFF.

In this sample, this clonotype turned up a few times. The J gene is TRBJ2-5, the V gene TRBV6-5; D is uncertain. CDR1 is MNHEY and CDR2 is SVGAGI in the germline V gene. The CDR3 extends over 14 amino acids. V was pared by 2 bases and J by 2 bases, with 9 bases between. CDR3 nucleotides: TGTGCCAGCAGTTACCGAGCTTCTCAAGAGACCCAGTACTTC. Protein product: CASSYRASQETQYF.

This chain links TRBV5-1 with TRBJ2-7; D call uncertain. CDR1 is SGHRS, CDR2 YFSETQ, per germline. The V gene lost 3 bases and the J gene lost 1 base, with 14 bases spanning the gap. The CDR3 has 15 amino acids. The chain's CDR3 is CASSSDGTFSYEQYF. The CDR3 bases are TGCGCCAGCAGCTCGGACGGTACCTTTTCCTACGAGCAGTACTTC.

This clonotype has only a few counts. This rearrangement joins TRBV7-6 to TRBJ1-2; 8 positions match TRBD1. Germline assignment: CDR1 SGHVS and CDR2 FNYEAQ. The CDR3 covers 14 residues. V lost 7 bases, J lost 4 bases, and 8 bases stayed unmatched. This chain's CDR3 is CASTPDRAGYGYTF. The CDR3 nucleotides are TGTGCCAGCACCCCGGACAGGGCGGGCTATGGCTACACCTTC.

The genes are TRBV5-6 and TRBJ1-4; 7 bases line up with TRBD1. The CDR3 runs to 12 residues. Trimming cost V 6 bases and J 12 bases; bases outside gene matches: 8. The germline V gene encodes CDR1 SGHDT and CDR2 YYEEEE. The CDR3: CASNKGTAELFF. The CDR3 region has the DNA TGTGCCAGCAATAAAGGGACAGCGGAACTGTTTTTT.

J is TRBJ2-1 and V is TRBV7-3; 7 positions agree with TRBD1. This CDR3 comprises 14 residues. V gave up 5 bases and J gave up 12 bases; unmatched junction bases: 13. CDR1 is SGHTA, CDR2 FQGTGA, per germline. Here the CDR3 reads CASSATDRESRQFF. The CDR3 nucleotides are TGTGCCAGCAGCGCGACCGACAGGGAAAGTCGGCAGTTCTTC. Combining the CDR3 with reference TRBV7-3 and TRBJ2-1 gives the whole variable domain GAGVSQTPSNKVTEKGKYVELRCDPISGHTALYWYRQSLGQGPEFLIYFQGTGAADDSGLPNDRFFAVRPEGSVSTLKIQRTERGDSAVYLCASSATDRESRQFFGPGTRLTVL.

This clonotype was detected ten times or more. The CDR3 DNA is TGCAGTGCTATCGTTGAGGGCAACACTGAAGCTTTCTTT. It translates to CSAIVEGNTEAFF. V usage is TRBV20-1 and J usage is TRBJ1-1; D not resolved. Germline CDR1 and CDR2: DFQATT and SNEGSKA (reference sequence). The CDR3 has 13 residues. The germline V and J ends were trimmed by 4 bases and 2 bases, with 11 bases remaining between them.